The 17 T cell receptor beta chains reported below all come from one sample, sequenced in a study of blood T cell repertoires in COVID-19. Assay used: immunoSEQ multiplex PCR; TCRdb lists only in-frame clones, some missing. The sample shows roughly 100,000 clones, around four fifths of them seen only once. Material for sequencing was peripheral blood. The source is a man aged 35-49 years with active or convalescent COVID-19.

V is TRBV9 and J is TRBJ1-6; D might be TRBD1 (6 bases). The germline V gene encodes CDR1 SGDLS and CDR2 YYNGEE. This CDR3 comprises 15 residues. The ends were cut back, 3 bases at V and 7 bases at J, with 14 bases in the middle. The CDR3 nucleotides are TGTGCCAGCAGCGCTACCGGGACAAGAAATTCACCCCTCCACTTT. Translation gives CASSATGTRNSPLHF.

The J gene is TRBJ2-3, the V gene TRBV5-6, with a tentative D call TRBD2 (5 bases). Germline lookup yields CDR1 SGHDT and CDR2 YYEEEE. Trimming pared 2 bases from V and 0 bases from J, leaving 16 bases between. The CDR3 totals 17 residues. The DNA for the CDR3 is TGTGCCAGCAGCTTTCGCTTTCTAGCAACTAGCACAGATACGCAGTATTTT. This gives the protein CASSFRFLATSTDTQYF.

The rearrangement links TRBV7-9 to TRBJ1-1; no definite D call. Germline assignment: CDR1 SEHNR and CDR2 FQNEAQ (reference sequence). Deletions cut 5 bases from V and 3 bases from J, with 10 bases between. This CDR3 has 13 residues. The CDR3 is CASSPRLDTEAFF. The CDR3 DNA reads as TGTGCCAGCAGCCCCCGACTGGACACTGAAGCTTTCTTT. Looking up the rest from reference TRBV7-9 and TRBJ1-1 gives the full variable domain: DTGVSQNPRHKITKRGQNVTFRCDPISEHNRLYWYRQTLGQGPEFLTYFQNEAQLEKSRLLSDRFSAERPKGSFSTLEIQRTEQGDSAMYLCASSPRLDTEAFFGQGTRLTVV.

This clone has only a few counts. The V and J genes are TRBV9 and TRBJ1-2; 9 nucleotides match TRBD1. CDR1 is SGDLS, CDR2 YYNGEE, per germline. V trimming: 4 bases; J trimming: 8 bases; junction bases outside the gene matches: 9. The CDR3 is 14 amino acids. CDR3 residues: CASSPTGQGGGYTF. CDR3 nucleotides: TGTGCCAGCAGCCCAACGGGACAGGGCGGGGGCTACACCTTC.

The CDR3 region has the DNA TGTGCCAGTAGTATAGTACTAGCGGGGCTTCAAGAGACCCAGTACTTC. It translates to CASSIVLAGLQETQYF. The chain links TRBV19 to TRBJ2-5, with 10 bases fitting TRBD2. Looked up from germline, CDR1 is LNHDA and CDR2 is SQIVND (reference sequence). The V gene end was trimmed by 1 base and the J gene end by 2 bases; junction bases not matched to a gene: 4. The CDR3 consists of 16 residues.

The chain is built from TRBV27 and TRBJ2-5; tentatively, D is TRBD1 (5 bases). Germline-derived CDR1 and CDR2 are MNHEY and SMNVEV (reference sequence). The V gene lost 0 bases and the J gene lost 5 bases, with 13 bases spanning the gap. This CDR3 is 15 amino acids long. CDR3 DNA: TGTGCCAGCAGTTTATCAGGGGCAGCGTGGGAGACCCAGTACTTC. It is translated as CASSLSGAAWETQYF.

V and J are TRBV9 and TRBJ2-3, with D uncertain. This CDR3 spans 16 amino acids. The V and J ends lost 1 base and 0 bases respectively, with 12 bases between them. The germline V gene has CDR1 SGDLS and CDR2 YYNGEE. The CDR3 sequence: CASSVFDTSSTDTQYF. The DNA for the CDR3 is TGTGCCAGCAGCGTATTTGATACTTCTAGCACAGATACGCAGTATTTT. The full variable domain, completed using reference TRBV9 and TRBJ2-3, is DSGVTQTPKHLITATGQRVTLRCSPRSGDLSVYWYQQSLDQGLQFLIQYYNGEERAKGNILERFSAQQFPDLHSELNLSSLELGDSALYFCASSVFDTSSTDTQYFGPGTRLTVL.

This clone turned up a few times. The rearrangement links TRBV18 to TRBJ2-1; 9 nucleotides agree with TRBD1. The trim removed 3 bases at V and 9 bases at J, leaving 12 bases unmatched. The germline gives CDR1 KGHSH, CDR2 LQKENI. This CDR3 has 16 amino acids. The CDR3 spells CASSPLTGQGGGEQFF. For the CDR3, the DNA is TGTGCCAGCTCACCCCTAACGGGACAGGGCGGCGGTGAGCAGTTCTTC.

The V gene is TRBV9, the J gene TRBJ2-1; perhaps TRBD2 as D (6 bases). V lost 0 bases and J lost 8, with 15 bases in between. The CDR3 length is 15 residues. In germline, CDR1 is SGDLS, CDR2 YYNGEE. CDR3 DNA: TGTGCCAGCAGCGTAGCTCCAGCCCCGGGGGATGAGCAGTTCTTC. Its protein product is CASSVAPAPGDEQFF.

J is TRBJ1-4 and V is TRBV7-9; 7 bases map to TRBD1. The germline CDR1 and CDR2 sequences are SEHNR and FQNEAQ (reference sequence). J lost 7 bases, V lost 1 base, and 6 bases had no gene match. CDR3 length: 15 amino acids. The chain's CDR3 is CASSLVLAGGEKLFF. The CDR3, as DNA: TGTGCCAGCAGCTTAGTGTTGGCAGGGGGTGAAAAACTGTTTTTT.

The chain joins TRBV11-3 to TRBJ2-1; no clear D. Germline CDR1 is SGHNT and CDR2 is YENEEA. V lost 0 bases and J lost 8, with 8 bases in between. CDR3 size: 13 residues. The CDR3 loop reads CASSLDHRDEQFF. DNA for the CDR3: TGTGCCAGCAGCTTAGATCATCGGGATGAGCAGTTCTTC.

The CDR3, as DNA: TGTGCCAGTAGTATAGAGGCAGGGGCTAGCTCCTACAATGAGCAGTTCTTC. Its translation: CASSIEAGASSYNEQFF. The rearrangement joins TRBV19 to TRBJ2-1, with D possibly being TRBD1 (6 bases). The length of the CDR3 is 17 residues. The germline V gene encodes CDR1 LNHDA and CDR2 SQIVND (reference sequence). V shed 0 bases and J shed 0 bases, with 12 bases lying between them.

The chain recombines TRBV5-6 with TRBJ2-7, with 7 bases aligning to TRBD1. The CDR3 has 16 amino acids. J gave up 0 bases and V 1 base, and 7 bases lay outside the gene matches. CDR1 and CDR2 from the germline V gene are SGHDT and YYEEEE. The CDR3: CASSLLGQEISYEQYF. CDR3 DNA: TGTGCCAGCAGCTTGCTCGGACAGGAGATCTCCTACGAGCAGTACTTC.

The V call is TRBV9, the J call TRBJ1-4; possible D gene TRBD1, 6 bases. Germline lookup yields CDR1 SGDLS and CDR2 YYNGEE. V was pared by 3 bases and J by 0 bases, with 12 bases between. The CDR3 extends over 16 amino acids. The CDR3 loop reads CASSAGTIATNEKLFF. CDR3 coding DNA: TGTGCCAGCAGCGCCGGGACAATCGCAACTAATGAAAAACTGTTTTTT.

CDR3 sequence reads: CASSPRTGDGYTF. In nucleotides, the CDR3 is TGTGCCAGCAGCCCCCGTACAGGGGATGGCTACACCTTC. The chain combines TRBV5-6 with TRBJ1-2; 7 bases line up with TRBD1. This CDR3 is 13 amino acids long. Trimming at V came to 4 bases and at J to 6 bases, leaving 6 bases not matched to a gene. In germline, CDR1 is SGHDT, CDR2 YYEEEE.

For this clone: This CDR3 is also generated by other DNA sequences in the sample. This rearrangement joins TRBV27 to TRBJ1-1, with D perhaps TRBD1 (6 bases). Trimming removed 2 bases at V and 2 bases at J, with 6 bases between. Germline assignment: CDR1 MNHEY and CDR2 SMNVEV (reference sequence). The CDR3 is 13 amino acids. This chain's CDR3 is CASSLGGNTEAFF. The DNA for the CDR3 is TGTGCCAGCAGTTTAGGGGGCAACACTGAAGCTTTCTTT.

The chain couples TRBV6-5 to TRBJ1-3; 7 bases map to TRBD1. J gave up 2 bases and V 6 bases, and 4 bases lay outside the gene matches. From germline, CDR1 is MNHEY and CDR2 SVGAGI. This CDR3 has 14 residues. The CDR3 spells CASSRGVTGNTIYF. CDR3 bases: TGTGCCAGCAGCAGGGGGGTTACTGGAAACACCATATATTTT.